This T cell receptor beta chain was retrieved from a study of response to subunit inactivated influenza vaccine. General study findings and limits: The authors proposed limited new T cell recruitment per seasonal influenza vaccination.

This clonotype was detected a few times. The antigen is undetermined. TCRdb called the RT-PCR reads again in MiXCR, with one record for every CDR3 protein. The sample records fewer than 700,000 distinct CDR3 sequences, 10% to 15% being singletons. The sample in question was PBMCs from blood, obtained roughly 46 days after vaccination. This sequence was found in a man aged 45-65 years who received an inactivated influenza vaccine.

CDR3 sequence: CASSLGIVTGDRFSMERDEQFF. CDR3 coding DNA: TGCGCCAGCAGCCTTGGAATTGTGACAGGGGATAGATTTTCAATGGAGAGGGATGAGCAGTTCTTC. The chain links TRBV5-1 to TRBJ2-1, with 8 bases aligning to TRBD1. The CDR3 contains 22 residues. The V segment lost 4 bases and the J segment 8 bases; nucleotides outside the gene matches: 32. Germline loops: CDR1 SGHRS, CDR2 YFSETQ.